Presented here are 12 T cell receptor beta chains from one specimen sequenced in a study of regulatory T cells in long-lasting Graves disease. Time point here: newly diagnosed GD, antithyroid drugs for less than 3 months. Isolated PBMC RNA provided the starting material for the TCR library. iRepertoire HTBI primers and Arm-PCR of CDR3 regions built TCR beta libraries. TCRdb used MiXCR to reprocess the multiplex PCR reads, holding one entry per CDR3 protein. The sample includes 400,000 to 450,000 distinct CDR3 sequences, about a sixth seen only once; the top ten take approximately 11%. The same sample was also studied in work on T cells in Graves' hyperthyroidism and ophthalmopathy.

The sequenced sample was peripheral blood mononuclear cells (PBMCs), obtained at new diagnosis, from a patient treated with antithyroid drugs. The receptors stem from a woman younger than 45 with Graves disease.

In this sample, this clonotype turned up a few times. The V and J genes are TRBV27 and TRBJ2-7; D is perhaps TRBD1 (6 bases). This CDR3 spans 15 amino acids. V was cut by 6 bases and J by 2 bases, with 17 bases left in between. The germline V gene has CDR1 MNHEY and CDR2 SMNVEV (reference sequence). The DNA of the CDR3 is TGTGCCAGCAGGCACGCCGGGACACCCGCCTACGAGCAGTACTTC. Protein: CASRHAGTPAYEQYF.

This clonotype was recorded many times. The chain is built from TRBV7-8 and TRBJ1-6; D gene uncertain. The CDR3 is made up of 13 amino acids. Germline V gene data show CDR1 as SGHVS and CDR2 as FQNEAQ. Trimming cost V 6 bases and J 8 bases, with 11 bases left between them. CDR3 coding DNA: TGTGCCAGCAGGGAATCGGCGGATTCACCCCTCCACTTT. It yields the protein CASRESADSPLHF.

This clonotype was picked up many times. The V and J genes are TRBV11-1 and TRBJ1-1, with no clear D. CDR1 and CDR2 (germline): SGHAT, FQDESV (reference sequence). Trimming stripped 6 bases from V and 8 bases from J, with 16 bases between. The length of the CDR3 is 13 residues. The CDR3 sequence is CASSPDLGQEAFF. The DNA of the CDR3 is TGTGCCAGCAGTCCGGACCTAGGCCAGGAAGCTTTCTTT.

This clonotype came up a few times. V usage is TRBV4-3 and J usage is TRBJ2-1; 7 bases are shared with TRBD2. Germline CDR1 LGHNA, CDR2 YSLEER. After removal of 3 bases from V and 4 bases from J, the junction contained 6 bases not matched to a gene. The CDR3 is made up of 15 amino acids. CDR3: CASSQERGLYNEQFF. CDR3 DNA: TGCGCCAGCAGCCAGGAGCGGGGCCTTTACAATGAGCAGTTCTTC.

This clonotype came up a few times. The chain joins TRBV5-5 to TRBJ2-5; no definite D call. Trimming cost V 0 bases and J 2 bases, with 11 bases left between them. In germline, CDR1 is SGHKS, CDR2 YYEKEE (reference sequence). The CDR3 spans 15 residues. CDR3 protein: CASSLGDTHQETQYF. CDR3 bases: TGTGCCAGCAGCTTGGGAGACACCCATCAAGAGACCCAGTACTTC. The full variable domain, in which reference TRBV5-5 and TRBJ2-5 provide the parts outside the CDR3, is DAGVTQSPTHLIKTRGQQVTLRCSPISGHKSVSWYQQVLGQGPQFIFQYYEKEERGRGNFPDRFSARQFPNYSSELNVNALLLGDSALYLCASSLGDTHQETQYFGPGTRLLVL.

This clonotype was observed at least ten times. Here the CDR3 DNA reads TGTGCCAGCAGTTCCGGGACAGGGAACTATGGCTACACCTTC. Translating it yields CASSSGTGNYGYTF. V is TRBV27 and J is TRBJ1-2; 9 bases are a match to TRBD1. This CDR3 contains 14 residues. The germline gives CDR1 MNHEY, CDR2 SMNVEV (reference sequence). The V and J ends lost 4 bases and 2 bases, in that order; junction bases with no gene match: 2.

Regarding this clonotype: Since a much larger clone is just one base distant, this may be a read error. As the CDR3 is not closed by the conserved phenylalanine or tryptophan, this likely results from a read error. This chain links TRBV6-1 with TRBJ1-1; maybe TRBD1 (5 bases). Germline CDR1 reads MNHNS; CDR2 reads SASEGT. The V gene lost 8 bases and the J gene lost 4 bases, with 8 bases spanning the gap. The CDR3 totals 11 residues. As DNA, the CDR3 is TGTGCCAGCCGGGACGGCACTGAAGCTTTCTCT. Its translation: CASRDGTEAFS.

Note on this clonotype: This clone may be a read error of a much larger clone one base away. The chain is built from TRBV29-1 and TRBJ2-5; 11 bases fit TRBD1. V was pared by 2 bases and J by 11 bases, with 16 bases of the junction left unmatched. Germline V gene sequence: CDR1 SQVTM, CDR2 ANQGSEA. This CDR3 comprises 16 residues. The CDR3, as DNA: TGCAGCGTTGAAAACTGGGACAGGGGGACCTACAATGAGCAGTACTTC. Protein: CSVENWDRGTYNEQYF.

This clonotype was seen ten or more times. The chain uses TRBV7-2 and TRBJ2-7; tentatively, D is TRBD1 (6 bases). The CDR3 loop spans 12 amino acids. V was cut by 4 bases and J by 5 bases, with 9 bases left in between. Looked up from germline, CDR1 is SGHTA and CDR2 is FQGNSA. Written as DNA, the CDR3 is TGTGCCAGCAGCTCAGGGGCTAACGAGCAGTACTTC. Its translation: CASSSGANEQYF.

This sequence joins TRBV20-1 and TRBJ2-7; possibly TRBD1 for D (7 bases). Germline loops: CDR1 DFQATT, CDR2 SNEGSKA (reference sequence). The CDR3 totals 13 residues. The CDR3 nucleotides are TGCGGGGGGCGGGACAGCACGACCTACGAGCAGTACTTC. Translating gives CGGRDSTTYEQYF.

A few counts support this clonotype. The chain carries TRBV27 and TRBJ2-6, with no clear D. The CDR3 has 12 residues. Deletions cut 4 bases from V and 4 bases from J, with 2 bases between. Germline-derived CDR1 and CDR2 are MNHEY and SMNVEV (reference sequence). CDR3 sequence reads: CASSYGANVLTF. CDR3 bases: TGTGCCAGCAGTTACGGGGCCAACGTCCTGACTTTC.

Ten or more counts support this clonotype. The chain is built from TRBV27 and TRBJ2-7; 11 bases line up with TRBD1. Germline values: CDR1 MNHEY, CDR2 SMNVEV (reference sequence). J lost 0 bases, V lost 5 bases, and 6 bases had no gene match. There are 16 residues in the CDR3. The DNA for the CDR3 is TGTGCCAGCAGTATAACGGGACAGGGGGGCTCCTACGAGCAGTACTTC. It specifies CASSITGQGGSYEQYF.